This TCR beta chain was obtained from a study of blood T cell repertoires in COVID-19. Looked up from germline, CDR1 is LNHDA and CDR2 is SQIVND (reference sequence). CDR3 length equals 15 residues. Between the trimmed V and J ends, which lost 4 bases and 2 bases, there was a span of 12 bases. Generated by immunoSEQ multiplex PCR, the TCRdb table keeps only in-frame clones and is missing some. The sample shows 85,000 to 95,000 clones, roughly 89% of them seen only once. Sequencing was done on a sample of peripheral blood. J is TRBJ1-3 and V is TRBV19, with D uncertain. The receptor comes from a woman older than 75 with active COVID-19. This CDR3 is CASSKAAEPGNTIYF. The DNA for the CDR3 is TGTGCCAGTAGTAAGGCGGCGGAACCTGGAAACACCATATATTTT. Full variable domain (missing parts from reference TRBV19 and TRBJ1-3): DGGITQSPKYLFRKEGQNVTLSCEQNLNHDAMYWYRQDPGQGLRLIYYSQIVNDFQKGDIAEGYSVSREKKESFPLTVTSAQKNPTAFYLCASSKAAEPGNTIYFGEGSWLTVV.